This note documents a single T cell receptor beta chain sequence. This entry belongs to a study of blood T cell repertoires in COVID-19. Study-wide background: PBMCs, B-cell-depleted T cells, or T cells were the source of the cDNA or gDNA that made up the material.

This CDR3 region has 13 residues. Between the trimmed V and J ends, which lost 0 bases and 1 base, there was a span of 3 bases. Germline lookup yields CDR1 SGHDN and CDR2 FVKESK. Only in-frame clones appear in the TCRdb table, and some are missing; sequencing was by immunoSEQ multiplex PCR. This sample has about 120,000 clones, with 70% to 90% found just once. The sequence was collected from a woman aged 50 to 60 with acute or convalescent COVID-19. This chain joins TRBV14 and TRBJ1-2; unclear D gene. Sequenced sample: peripheral blood. CDR3 loop: CASSQDLNYGYTF. In DNA, the CDR3 is TGTGCCAGCAGCCAAGATCTTAACTATGGCTACACCTTC.